The subject of this entry is one T cell receptor (beta chain). Its antigen is not known. The CDR3 spans 12 residues. Between the trimmed V and J ends, which lost 5 bases and 6 bases, there was a span of 8 bases. Germline V gives CDR1 LNHDA, CDR2 SQIVND (reference sequence). All patients reached thyroid surgery having received no treatment beforehand. The sample originates from a study of metastatic and nonmetastatic thyroid tumors. Study as a whole: A comparison of repertoires was made across blood and tumor or nodule tissue from malignant and benign thyroid patients.

In the study's own analysis: A classifier of distant metastasis in papillary thyroid cancer was built from CDR3 differences (across clinicopathological groups). Via MiXCR, TCRdb re-called the PCR reads. The V and J calls come from TCRdb's annotation, not from the publication. The data contain about 36,000 clones, about a fifth of them seen just once; the ten biggest clones take up 15%. Study conclusions and caveats: Reports indicated that malignant thyroid tumors showed significantly higher TCR beta diversity than benign nodules did, in blood and tumor.

The sequenced sample was blood. This chain links TRBV19 with TRBJ2-1; D is uncertain. The sequence derives from a female donor with papillary thyroid cancer or a benign thyroid nodule (not recorded which). Some clones in this sample may be carry-over from other donors' samples. The chain's CDR3 is CASSQPFNEQFF. Here the CDR3 DNA reads TGTGCCAGTAGTCAACCTTTCAATGAGCAGTTCTTC.